The 4 T cell receptor beta chains given below trace back to one sample, sequenced in a study of shared clonotypes between healthy human individuals. Some clones are missing from TCRdb's copy, which holds only in-frame ones; the method was immunoSEQ multiplex PCR. In the table there are approximately 2.5 million clones, roughly nine tenths of which are singletons. What was sequenced was naive CD4+ T cells sorted from blood. The subset was: CD45RA+ positively selected. The origin of the receptors is a man younger than 30 in good health.

This clone was observed a few times. Within the sample, other DNA sequences also encode this same CDR3. V is TRBV5-1 and J is TRBJ2-2; D unresolved. From germline, CDR1 is SGHRS and CDR2 YFSETQ. The CDR3 is 14 amino acids. The ends were cut back, 0 bases at V and 2 bases at J, with 5 bases in the middle. CDR3 loop: CASSLGQNTGELFF. CDR3 sequence (DNA): TGCGCCAGCAGCTTGGGACAAAACACCGGGGAGCTGTTTTTT.

The table lists this clone with a count of one. The chain carries TRBV7-2 and TRBJ2-7; 9 bases fit TRBD1. The CDR3 covers 15 residues. Germline loops: CDR1 SGHTA, CDR2 FQGNSA. Trimming removed 5 bases from V and 4 bases from J; junction bases left unmatched: 9. The CDR3 DNA is TGTGCCAGCAGCGCAACCGGGACAGGGAAGTACGAGCAGTACTTC. It yields the protein CASSATGTGKYEQYF.

A remark on this clone: The sample carries other DNA sequences with the same CDR3. This rearrangement joins TRBV2 to TRBJ1-5, with a tentative D call TRBD1 (5 bases). The V and J ends lost 3 bases and 1 base respectively, with 10 bases between them. This CDR3 has 15 amino acids. Looked up from germline, CDR1 is SNHLY and CDR2 is FYNNEI. CDR3 sequence: CASSERGGSNQPQHF. Written as DNA, the CDR3 is TGTGCCAGCAGTGAGAGGGGTGGAAGCAATCAGCCCCAGCATTTT. The full variable domain, completed using reference TRBV2 and TRBJ1-5, is EPEVTQTPSHQVTQMGQEVILRCVPISNHLYFYWYRQILGQKVEFLVSFYNNEISEKSEIFDDQFSVERPDGSNFTLKIRSTKLEDSAMYFCASSERGGSNQPQHFGDGTRLSIL.

Comments on this clone: A read error may account for a junction end that differs from germline. The V gene is TRBV7-8, the J gene TRBJ2-7, with 9 bases fitting TRBD2. Germline assignment: CDR1 SGHVS and CDR2 FQNEAQ. The CDR3 covers 16 residues. The CDR3 protein is CASSLAWSSGRSQASF. In DNA form, the CDR3 reads TGTGCCAGCAGCTTAGCGTGGAGTAGCGGGAGAAGTCAGGCGAGCTTC.